Below, one TCR beta chain is given with its context. CDR3 length: 14 residues. Germline lookup yields CDR1 SNHLY and CDR2 FYNNEI. V was clipped by 8 bases and J by 1 base; unmatched bases: 4. This specimen belongs to a study of cytomegalovirus exposure and HLA in healthy donors. This PCR relied on a set of 60 Vbeta primers and 13 Jbeta primers. Produced via immunoSEQ multiplex PCR; TCRdb's table is partial and in-frame only. In the table there are over 70,000 clones, around 80% of which are singletons. The receptor was derived from a male donor in good health and CMV-seropositive. The source material was PBMCs. The chain combines TRBV2 with TRBJ2-5, with TRBD2 identical over 10 bases. The CDR3 DNA is TGTGCCAGCGGTGGACTAGCGGTCCAAGAGACCCAGTACTTC. It specifies CASGGLAVQETQYF.